This T cell receptor beta chain is from a study of T cells in narcolepsy. Study-level points and caveats: Same-patient CSF and blood CD4+ T cell clonotypes included HCRT-specific and TRIB2-specific autoreactive ones. Some memory CD4+ repertoires had no autoreactive clone sequences.

Using immunoSEQ multiplex PCR, the repertoire was profiled, and TCRdb retains in-frame clones only, with some absent. The sample has 25,000 to 35,000 clones; under 90% are singletons. The germline V and J ends were trimmed by 5 bases and 7 bases, with 9 bases remaining between them. Germline loops: CDR1 MNHEY, CDR2 SVGAGI. The CDR3 is 11 amino acids. For this clone: Its antigen remains unidentified.

Sequences were obtained from CD45RA- memory CD4+ T cells from PBMCs. This sequence originates from a human donor with narcolepsy. J is TRBJ2-7 and V is TRBV6-5; D may be TRBD2 (5 bases). CDR3 nucleotide sequence: TGTGCCAGCAGTCGCACGGGAGAGCAGTACTTC. Residues: CASSRTGEQYF.